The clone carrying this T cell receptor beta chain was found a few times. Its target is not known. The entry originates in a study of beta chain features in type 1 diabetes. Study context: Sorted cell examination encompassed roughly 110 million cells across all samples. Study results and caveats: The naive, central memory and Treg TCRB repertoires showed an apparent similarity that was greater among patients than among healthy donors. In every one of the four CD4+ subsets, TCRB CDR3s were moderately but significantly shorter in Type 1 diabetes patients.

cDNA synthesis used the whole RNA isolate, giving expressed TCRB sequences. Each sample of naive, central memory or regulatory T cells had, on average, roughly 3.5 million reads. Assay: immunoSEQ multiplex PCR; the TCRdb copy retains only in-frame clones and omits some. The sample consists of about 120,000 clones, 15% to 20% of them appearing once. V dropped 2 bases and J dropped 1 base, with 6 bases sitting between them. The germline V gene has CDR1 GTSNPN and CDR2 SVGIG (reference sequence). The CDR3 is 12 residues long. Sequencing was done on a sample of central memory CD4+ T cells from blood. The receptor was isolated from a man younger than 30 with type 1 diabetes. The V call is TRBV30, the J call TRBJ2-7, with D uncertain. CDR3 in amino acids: CAWSLSSYEQYF. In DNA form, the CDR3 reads TGTGCCTGGAGTTTGTCTTCCTACGAGCAGTACTTC.